This passage covers 19 T cell receptor beta chains from one sample sequenced in a study of technical replicates of blood from several donors. Some clones are missing from TCRdb's copy, which holds only in-frame ones; the method was immunoSEQ multiplex PCR. The sample holds some 70,000 clones, about 89% seen once. What was sequenced was PBMCs. The receptors derive from a human donor in good health. Some clones in this sample may be carry-over from other donors' samples.

The chain has TRBV5-1 and TRBJ2-3; weak D call: TRBD1 (6 bases). The CDR3 is made up of 15 amino acids. The ends were cut back, 2 bases at V and 0 bases at J, with 10 bases in the middle. The germline V gene has CDR1 SGHRS and CDR2 YFSETQ. In DNA form, the CDR3 reads TGCGCCAGCAGCTTACAGGGAGCAAGCACAGATACGCAGTATTTT. Its protein product is CASSLQGASTDTQYF.

V usage is TRBV5-1 and J usage is TRBJ2-3; 7 bases match TRBD1. Germline CDR1 SGHRS, CDR2 YFSETQ. V was pared by 6 bases and J by 6 bases, with 10 bases of the junction left unmatched. The CDR3 totals 14 residues. CDR3 DNA sequence: TGCGCCAGCAAGACAGGGTCCCCAGAGGATACGCAGTATTTT. Translated: CASKTGSPEDTQYF.

This chain uses TRBV6-1 with TRBJ2-6, with D tentatively TRBD1 (5 bases). The CDR3 contains 19 residues. CDR1 and CDR2 from the germline V gene are MNHNS and SASEGT. The germline V and J ends were trimmed by 2 bases and 4 bases, with 21 bases remaining between them. The CDR3: CASSEISVAGISGANVLTF. The CDR3 coding sequence is TGTGCCAGCAGTGAAATTTCGGTGGCAGGGATATCCGGGGCCAACGTCCTGACTTTC.

The genes are TRBV6-1 and TRBJ2-3; possible D gene TRBD2, 5 bases. This CDR3 has 14 amino acids. V was shortened by 10 bases and J by 2 bases, with 16 bases between the two germline ends. The germline gives CDR1 MNHNS, CDR2 SASEGT. CDR3 DNA sequence: TGTGCCACCAGACAAGGGAGAACCACAGATACGCAGTATTTT. It specifies CATRQGRTTDTQYF.

The gene calls are TRBV14 and TRBJ2-5; the D gene is possibly TRBD1 (5 bases). Germline CDR1 and CDR2: SGHDN and FVKESK. V was clipped by 1 base and J by 7 bases, with 16 bases between them. This CDR3 comprises 15 residues. CDR3 protein: CASSQVGQGRGTQYF. The CDR3 DNA reads TGTGCCAGCAGCCAAGTCGGCCAGGGTAGAGGGACCCAGTACTTC.

The chain has TRBV5-1 and TRBJ2-1; 7 positions agree with TRBD1. The CDR3 loop spans 15 amino acids. With 1 base clipped from V and 2 bases from J, the junction kept 3 bases outside the gene matches. CDR1 and CDR2 from the germline V gene are SGHRS and YFSETQ. The CDR3, as DNA: TGCGCCAGCAGCTTGCATACAGGGGCCTACAATGAGCAGTTCTTC. Translation: CASSLHTGAYNEQFF.

The V and J genes are TRBV7-9 and TRBJ1-1; D is possibly TRBD1 (6 bases). This CDR3 is built from 14 residues. Germline V gene lookup returns CDR1 SEHNR and CDR2 FQNEAQ (reference sequence). V was cut by 5 bases and J by 4 bases, with 14 bases left in between. The CDR3 protein is CASSPRTDSTEAFF. CDR3 sequence (DNA): TGTGCCAGCAGCCCCCGGACAGACTCCACTGAAGCTTTCTTT.

The chain has TRBV7-7 and TRBJ2-3, with D tentatively TRBD1 (5 bases). V lost 2 bases to trimming and J lost 4 bases, with 10 bases between them. CDR1 and CDR2 from the germline V gene are SSHAT and FNYEAQ (reference sequence). The CDR3 is made up of 14 amino acids. The CDR3 protein is CASSLSSGSDTQYF. The CDR3 DNA is TGTGCCAGCAGCTTATCTTCAGGGTCAGATACGCAGTATTTT.

This clone was seen just once. The chain uses TRBV10-3 and TRBJ2-7, with 7 positions matching TRBD2. This CDR3 contains 11 residues. CDR1 is ENHRY and CDR2 is SYGVKD in the germline V gene. After removal of 7 bases from V and 7 bases from J, the junction contained 4 bases not matched to a gene. The CDR3: CAITPGGEQYF. Here the CDR3 DNA reads TGTGCCATCACCCCGGGGGGAGAGCAGTACTTC.

The chain is built from TRBV18 and TRBJ1-2; no firm D call. V lost 1 base and J lost 7, with 13 bases in between. There are 14 residues in the CDR3. Germline CDR1 is KGHSH and CDR2 is LQKENI. The DNA for the CDR3 is TGTGCCAGCTCACCACTAGAGAGGGAGACTGGCTACACCTTC. The encoded protein is CASSPLERETGYTF.

This chain uses TRBV11-2 with TRBJ2-1; D is ambiguous. Trimming left V 0 bases short and J 8 bases short, with 8 bases between. Per germline, CDR1 SGHAT and CDR2 FQNNGV. This CDR3 is 13 amino acids long. The CDR3 coding sequence is TGTGCCAGCAGCTTAGATTTGACTTATGAGCAGTTCTTC. Translating it yields CASSLDLTYEQFF.

This clone came up once. The chain employs TRBV10-3 and TRBJ1-2, with a weak D call TRBD1 (5 bases). V was pared by 10 bases and J by 5 bases, with 17 bases between. The CDR3 totals 13 residues. Germline assignment: CDR1 ENHRY and CDR2 SYGVKD. CDR3 amino acids: CASKGSGPYGYTF. The CDR3 coding sequence is TGTGCCAGCAAGGGGTCAGGCCCATATGGCTACACCTTC.

CDR3 sequence (DNA): TGCGCCAGCAGCCAAGACGGGGCGGGGGCCTACAATGAGCAGTTCTTC. Translation gives CASSQDGAGAYNEQFF. The V and J genes are TRBV4-3 and TRBJ2-1, with TRBD2 matching over 7 bases. V lost 0 bases, J lost 2 bases, and 4 bases stayed unmatched. The CDR3 length is 16 residues. Germline V gives CDR1 LGHNA, CDR2 YSLEER.

The chain carries TRBV27 and TRBJ1-2; 8 bases fit TRBD1. CDR1 MNHEY and CDR2 SMNVEV come from the germline V gene (reference sequence). This CDR3 has 13 residues. V lost 4 bases, J lost 3 bases, and 1 base stayed unmatched. CDR3 in DNA: TGTGCCAGCAGTTACAGGGGGGACTATGGCTACACCTTC. Translating gives CASSYRGDYGYTF.

This clone is a singleton in its sample. The genes are TRBV2 and TRBJ1-2; D is unclear. Trimming cost V 4 bases and J 12 bases, with 15 bases left between them. This CDR3 spans 12 amino acids. Germline V gene data show CDR1 as SNHLY and CDR2 as FYNNEI. The CDR3 is CASSGTGSENTF. CDR3 DNA: TGTGCCAGCAGTGGTACGGGGTCGGAAAACACCTTC.

The chain joins TRBV4-1 to TRBJ2-7; tentative D call: TRBD1 (5 bases). This CDR3 contains 14 residues. V gave up 1 base and J gave up 3 bases, with 10 bases separating them. Germline V gene sequence: CDR1 MGHRA, CDR2 YSYEKL. CDR3 bases: TGCGCCAGCAGCCAAGGGGCAGGGCACTACGAGCAGTACTTC. Residues: CASSQGAGHYEQYF.

This chain joins TRBV13 and TRBJ2-1; D is ambiguous. The length of the CDR3 is 12 residues. The germline V and J ends were trimmed by 4 bases and 6 bases, with 7 bases remaining between them. The germline gives CDR1 PRHDT, CDR2 FYEKMQ (reference sequence). CDR3 loop: CASSSTGNEQFF. CDR3 coding DNA: TGTGCCAGCAGCTCAACTGGCAATGAGCAGTTCTTC.

V and J are TRBV5-4 and TRBJ1-1; maybe TRBD1 (6 bases). The CDR3 is 15 residues long. CDR1 and CDR2 (germline): SGHNT, YYREEE (reference sequence). Trimming removed 0 bases at V and 5 bases at J, with 14 bases between. The CDR3 is CASSLDRAVVTEAFF. For the CDR3, the DNA is TGTGCCAGCAGCTTGGACAGGGCGGTGGTAACTGAAGCTTTCTTT.

The chain couples TRBV5-1 to TRBJ1-5; 7 bases fit TRBD1. This CDR3 comprises 14 residues. Losses at the gene ends were 5 bases for V and 3 bases for J; bases not matched to a gene: 5. Germline V gives CDR1 SGHRS, CDR2 YFSETQ. The DNA for the CDR3 is TGCGCCAGCAGAACAGGGGTGGACAATCAGCCCCAGCATTTT. The encoded protein is CASRTGVDNQPQHF.